This T cell receptor (beta chain) was captured in a study of control samples from healthy donors and cancer patients. Libraries were prepared by immunoSEQ multiplex PCR; TCRdb keeps only in-frame clonotypes and omits some of them. The sample has 99,000 or so clones; around 80% are singletons. CDR1 and CDR2 from the germline V gene are LGHDT and YNNKEL (reference sequence). V lost 3 bases, J lost 0 bases, and 14 bases lay in between. CDR3 size: 17 residues. Sequences were obtained from blood. This TCR was recovered from a man aged 60-69 years in good health. V and J are TRBV3-1 (or the pseudogene TRBV3-2) and TRBJ2-2, with a weak D call TRBD1 (6 bases). CDR3: CASSHLSDRANTGELFF. CDR3 DNA: TGTGCCAGCAGCCATCTCTCGGACAGAGCGAACACCGGGGAGCTGTTTTTT.